The subject of this entry is one T cell receptor (beta chain). TCRdb's copy holds only in-frame clones and misses some; the assay was immunoSEQ multiplex PCR. The sample lists approximately 300,000 clones, around 90% occurring once. Germline V gene data show CDR1 as SEHNR and CDR2 as FQNEAQ (reference sequence). V was shortened by 5 bases and J by 3 bases, with 9 bases between the two germline ends. The length of the CDR3 is 13 residues. This specimen comes from a study of cytomegalovirus exposure and HLA in healthy donors. The sequenced sample consisted of PBMCs. This chain uses TRBV7-9 with TRBJ2-3; tentatively, D is TRBD2 (5 bases). This receptor was obtained from a woman in her thirties in good health and CMV-seropositive. In nucleotides, the CDR3 is TGTGCCAGCAGCCCCGAGGGTACAGATACGCAGTATTTT. Residues: CASSPEGTDTQYF.